The source of this TCR beta chain is a study of cytomegalovirus exposure and HLA in healthy donors (TCRdb year 2017). Study-wide context: An earlier analysis of 587 of the donors reported approximately 300 Gb of sequence data and 100 million to 130 million unique TCR beta sequences from 150 million to 200 million T cells. All discovery cohort repertoires had been generated on a single sequencing platform. An early release that covered about 600 HLA-typed donors contained around 330 gigabases of sequencing data and tens of millions of unique TCR sequences. Among the roughly 400 genotyped donors, approximately 77% belonged to the genetic ancestry cluster associated with self-reported Caucasian donors. A separate validation cohort of 90 to 150 different subjects was used in addition to the roughly 670-subject first cohort. Among a few hundred genotyped donors of the cohort, an average of approximately 250,000 unique TCR beta nucleotide sequences were sequenced per donor, 15% to 20% of them non-productive. Both class I and class II loci were covered by HLA typing, at four-digit resolution. A later genetic analysis used genome-wide SNP genotypes for about 65% of the 666 donors, treating that subset as a discovery cohort. Typing coverage varied by locus: about 620-630 donors for A, B, C, DRB1 and DQB1; approximately 560 for DQA1; about 600 for DPA1; around 450 for DPB1. Because of strong linkage in the cohort, roughly five DR-DQ haplotypes were treated as single units for association and clustering. To predict cytomegalovirus infection status, the study brought together high-throughput TCR immunosequencing, statistical association of individual TCRs with disease status, and machine learning. Using immunosequencing, the study profiled T cell repertoires from fewer than 850 subjects and related those repertoires to cytomegalovirus serostatus. To study patterns of TCR occurrence, a later analysis re-analyzed previously published TCR beta repertoires from several hundred donors and added high-resolution HLA genotyping. The study aimed to test whether cataloging public T cell receptors could reveal signatures of past pathogen exposure. Donor age, sex, ethnicity and CMV serostatus were compiled alongside the repertoire data. An earlier analysis of around 540 of the donors applied high-throughput TCR beta sequencing to assess whether each TCR beta V gene segment acted as functional or pseudogenic. The later analysis used no new phenotypic data to find candidate immune exposures, relying instead on TCR beta sequences and their occurrence across donors.

The cohort consisted of hundreds of healthy bone marrow donors. At the time of sampling, all cohort members were nominally healthy, though unrecorded immune exposures were likely present. The donor tested CMV seropositive, placing the donor among the roughly 300 seropositive members of the cohort. A peripheral blood sample was collected from each donor, and TCR beta sequencing was performed on peripheral blood mononuclear cells. Genomic DNA was extracted from the blood cell samples with the Qiagen DNeasy Blood Extraction Kit. Turning to this clone: The antigen it binds to is not known.

The library was generated by the immunoSEQ multiplex PCR assay. For the multiplex PCR, a mixture combining 60 forward primers for TCR Vbeta segments and 13 reverse primers for TCR Jbeta segments was used. The CDR3 region of rearranged TCR beta genes was amplified from genomic DNA with a multiplex PCR assay. The Illumina HiSeq System was used to sequence the amplified TCR beta libraries as 87-base-pair reads. The authors' analysis ran thus. Across the 700 or so repertoires, a later analysis counted some 80 million unique TCR beta chains, some 11 million of which were shared by at least two donors. A nearest-neighbor algorithm error-corrected the raw reads and collapsed the reads into unique sequences, merging closely related sequences to remove PCR and sequencing errors. V, D and J gene segments were assigned by aligning CDR3 sequences to IMGT reference sequences. For a sequence to be retained, a match of at least six nucleotides was required to both a V gene segment and a J gene segment. A rearrangement was called productive if the CDR3 had no stop codons and remained in frame with V and J, and every other rearrangement was called non-productive. Following IMGT convention, CDR3 was defined as the stretch from the second conserved V-encoded cysteine up to the conserved J-encoded phenylalanine. In an earlier analysis of more than 550 of the donors, sequences lacking an unambiguous match to a single V gene segment were excluded. An earlier analysis of 587 of the donors classified V segments as functional when productive rearrangements were above 56.7% and as segregating when the standard deviation between donors was above 5%. To diagnose cytomegalovirus status from the catalog of TCR beta chain sequences, a statistical classification framework was built. In a later analysis, V and J genes were assigned by comparing TCR nucleotide sequences against IMGT/GENE-DB human TR gene sequences. In a later analysis, CDR3 sequences and most-parsimonious VDJ recombination scenarios were assigned using the TCRdist pipeline. A later analysis defined each TCR beta chain by its CDR3 amino acid sequence plus V-gene family, and excluded reads lacking a unique V-gene family. To address suspected cross-contamination and a sequencing artifact, a later analysis removed roughly 580 highly shared, low-generation-probability nucleotide sequences. A later analysis calculated a clonal expansion index for each public chain from normalized within-repertoire ranks of inferred template counts. A later analysis computed generation probabilities with a VDJ recombination model fitted to out-of-frame rearrangements, and checked the results against IGoR. Hypergeometric tests were used in a later analysis to score TCR-TCR, TCR-HLA and TCR-CMV co-occurrence, with a repertoire-size bias correction applied to the TCR pairs. A later analysis estimated false discovery rates by permuting HLA or CMV assignments 20 times. A later analysis grouped co-occurring TCRs with DBSCAN, adding TCRdist sequence similarity when clustering within HLA-allele-positive subsets. Co-occurrence clustering excluded repertoires with fewer than 30,000 or more than 120,000 public chains, plus five with anomalous nucleotide sharing. TCRdb holds this immuneACCESS table with in-frame rearrangements only. Some clones are missing; in checked studies, unresolved V genes explain under half, and the rest has no known cause. D and trimming come from the DNA, and the V and J calls and clone size come from that table. The table for this sample shows about 48,000 clones. The ten largest account for roughly 6.1% of the sample.

The investigation overall reported the following: It was suggested by the authors that the approach could potentially be generalized to other disease states and immunological phenotypes. The classifier was reported to diagnose cytomegalovirus status with high specificity and sensitivity in both the original and validation cohorts. In a later genetic analysis, fewer N-insertions in productive TCRs were reported among donors in an Asian-associated ancestry cluster than the roughly 640-donor mean. According to a later analysis, most CMV-associated TCR beta chains appeared to be HLA-restricted, and the HLA associations seemed to be driven largely by CMV exposure. Specific HLA alleles were associated with 15,000 to 20,000 TCR beta sequences at a false discovery rate of 0.05 in a later analysis. Immune exposure information for the cohort was limited to CMV serostatus. Broadly in line with IMGT annotations, most TCR beta V segments showed up in productive rearrangements about 90% or about 30% of the time in an earlier analysis of 587 of the donors. A later analysis reported that several top co-occurrence clusters appeared linked to parvovirus B19, influenza, CMV and Epstein-Barr virus. A further reported finding was that TCR beta sequences accurately predicted the HLA-A and HLA-B alleles for most subjects in the first cohort. Assigning TCR associations to individual alleles was difficult when HLA alleles, especially DR and DQ, strongly co-occurred. The study gave a list of more than 150 TCR beta chains associated with cytomegalovirus. While some public TCRs were present in many individuals, most TCR sequences turned up only very rarely across donors. The 87-base-pair reads could not distinguish some IMGT-functional V segments, including TRBV6-2 and TRBV6-3, so those segments were excluded. Because counts were too low, 15 to 20 rarely observed V segments, including chromosome 9 orphons, were excluded from the earlier analysis of some 540 of the donors. V-gene and J-gene trimming of TCR beta chains was associated with a missense DCLRE1C variant in a later genetic analysis, and the association was replicated in an independent cohort. Linkage disequilibrium might explain the correlated functional status among segregating V segments, but an unknown experimental factor could not be ruled out. A later analysis found that HLA-associated TCR beta chains were more clonally expanded and had lower generation probabilities than equally common non-associated chains. According to a later analysis, TCR association rates differed among HLA loci, with DRB1 alleles showing the most associated TCRs and HLA-C alleles showing the fewest. A group of highly shared sequence variants was considered likely to be a technical artifact of the sequencing pipeline. Sequencing depth was assumed to be roughly uniform across donors in the presence/absence analyses, though that assumption may not hold. Only TCR beta chains were sequenced in this cohort, and the absence of alpha or paired-chain data limited detectable features. In vitro tests confirmed that three of the cytomegalovirus-associated TCR beta chains recognize cytomegalovirus antigens. Because some donors lacked HLA typing at each locus, the association tests relied only on the typed subset.

From its cysteine to its phenylalanine, the CDR3 spans 13 amino acids. Here the CDR3 DNA is all that survives: 39 bases in frame from base 1. The CDR1 and CDR2 encoded by the germline V gene are LGHNT and FRNRAP. V and J lose 3 bases and 1 base, and a span of 6 bases separates them. The chain uses TRBV12-5 and TRBJ1-2; the D gene lacks a confident call. This TCR was recovered from a male donor in good health and CMV-seropositive. Sequences were obtained from PBMCs. The DNA sequence follows: TGTGCTAGTGGTTTAAGCTATAACTATGGCTACACCTTC. This is translated as CASGLSYNYGYTF.